A selection of T cell receptor beta chains follows, all from one sample in a study of T-cell reconstitution after alpha-beta-depleted transplantation in children. In TCRdb, the PCR reads were re-called with MiXCR into one record per CDR3 protein. The repertoire holds hundreds of thousands of distinct CDR3 sequences, with around a sixth as singletons. The specimen comprised PBMCs from the stem cell graft donor, sampled from the stem cell graft. The receptors were sampled from a human donor who donated a stem cell graft to a child with acute myeloid leukemia. Each CDR3 is given without its conserved first and last residue.

j_gene,v_gene,CDR3aa
TRBJ2-3,TRBV7-2,ASKRTGTGSTDTQY
TRBJ2-5,TRBV5-1,ASTEGGQETQY
TRBJ2-1,TRBV20-1,SAGGGWNEQF
TRBJ1-1,TRBV29-1,SVGRMNTEAF
TRBJ1-1,TRBV10-3,AISELGQGSTEAF
TRBJ1-2,TRBV10-3,AIKGSGTDYGYT
TRBJ2-1,TRBV29-1,SVEPRDRYNEQF
TRBJ2-1,TRBV5-1,ASTRQPNNEQF
TRBJ2-1,TRBV20-1,SARKAPLGNEQF
TRBJ1-1,TRBV7-2,ASRFGTVNTEAF
TRBJ1-3,TRBV12-3/TRBV12-4,ASSLVRGRGNTIY
TRBJ2-1,TRBV20-1,SASSQVGRTGGNEQF
TRBJ2-3,TRBV20-1,SAREGPPPTDTQY
TRBJ2-3,TRBV6-1,ASSKGLSPDTQY
TRBJ2-3,TRBV7-2,ASSLIAGSTDTQY
TRBJ2-3,TRBV7-2,ASSLERGVDTQY
TRBJ2-2,TRBV7-9,ASTEQGAIGELF
TRBJ1-2,TRBV28,ASSSRMGGADYGYT
TRBJ1-1,TRBV12-3/TRBV12-4,ASGRGWTEAF
TRBJ2-7,TRBV11-1,ASSSPSQGGVYEQY
TRBJ1-5,TRBV7-8,ASSLGQVVQPQH
TRBJ2-3,TRBV20-1,SVSMGTPSTDTQY
TRBJ2-7,TRBV11-2,ASSLPTGAYEQY
TRBJ2-3,TRBV20-1,SARDPGGQRDTQY
TRBJ2-7,TRBV7-2,ASSPLLGSYEQY
TRBJ1-6,TRBV7-9,ASTNNRGNGRNSPLH
TRBJ2-1,TRBV5-5,ASSYSGTNYNEQF
TRBJ1-5,TRBV7-2,ASSLGYRSNQPQH
TRBJ2-1,TRBV20-1,SASELAKTYNEQF
TRBJ1-6,TRBV7-2,ASSFLSSPLH
TRBJ2-1,TRBV9,ASSPDRVSPYNEQF
TRBJ1-5,TRBV4-2,ASSQLGGQSISYSNQPQH
TRBJ2-2,TRBV25-1,ASSGRKADRVAGELF
TRBJ2-7,TRBV30,AWSVLTGDPYEQY
TRBJ2-1,TRBV20-1,SALDKRGSNEQF
TRBJ2-5,TRBV30,AWSVFQGETQY
TRBJ1-1,TRBV7-9,ASSWGQGALNTEAF
TRBJ2-7,TRBV9,ASSVGTAPYEQY
TRBJ1-3,TRBV12-3/TRBV12-4,ASSLEGLGTPGNTIY
TRBJ2-2,TRBV6-5,ASSYDRAGELF
TRBJ1-1,TRBV6-5,ASSTQGSTEAF
TRBJ1-1,TRBV7-3,ASSAPRDRATEAF